What follows are 14 T cell receptor beta chains derived from one specimen sequenced in a study of blood T cell repertoires in COVID-19. The repertoire was sequenced with immunoSEQ multiplex PCR; TCRdb's copy has only in-frame clones and lacks some. The table includes some 140,000 clones, around 78% detected once. The material sequenced was peripheral blood. All receptors derive from a man of 80 years or more with acute or convalescent COVID-19.

The chain combines TRBV27 with TRBJ2-7; TRBD1 might be the D (5 bases). The CDR3 has 14 residues. Trimming removed 8 bases at V and 1 base at J, with 15 bases between. Germline assignment: CDR1 MNHEY and CDR2 SMNVEV (reference sequence). This CDR3 reads CASGKGSRSYEQYV. The CDR3 DNA is TGTGCCAGCGGAAAGGGGTCGCGGTCCTACGAGCAGTACGTC.

The CDR3 nucleotides read TGCAGCGTTGTGCGGACAGGGGGGGATACGCAGTATTTT. Translating gives CSVVRTGGDTQYF. The rearrangement joins TRBV29-1 to TRBJ2-3, with TRBD1 matching over 10 bases. CDR3 length equals 13 residues. V shed 4 bases, J shed 6 bases, and the junction held 4 bases outside the gene matches. Germline values: CDR1 SQVTM, CDR2 ANQGSEA.

This clone was seen once. The rearrangement links TRBV19 to TRBJ1-5; D is unresolved. The CDR3 is 13 amino acids. CDR1 and CDR2 from the germline V gene are LNHDA and SQIVND (reference sequence). V lost 5 bases and J 5 bases, leaving 10 bases between the germline ends. The CDR3 sequence is CASSLGRDQPQHF. Written as DNA, the CDR3 is TGTGCCAGTAGTTTGGGGAGGGATCAGCCCCAGCATTTT.

The chain has TRBV28 and TRBJ1-2; 8 bases agree with TRBD1. Germline V gene data show CDR1 as MDHEN and CDR2 as SYDVKM. The CDR3 sequence is 15 residues long. The trim removed 5 bases at V and 4 bases at J, leaving 9 bases unmatched. Here the CDR3 reads CASSASDRGTYGYTF. The CDR3 nucleotides are TGTGCCAGCAGTGCAAGCGACAGGGGAACCTATGGCTACACCTTC.

In DNA, the CDR3 is TGTGCCAGTAGTATTTTACAGGGGGACAACAATGAGCAGTTCTTC. Residues: CASSILQGDNNEQFF. The rearrangement links TRBV19 to TRBJ2-1; 8 bases match TRBD1. V trimming: 3 bases; J trimming: 5 bases; junction bases outside the gene matches: 6. Germline V gene lookup returns CDR1 LNHDA and CDR2 SQIVND (reference sequence). The CDR3 totals 15 residues.

V and J are TRBV5-1 and TRBJ2-7; tentatively, D is TRBD2 (6 bases). Germline-derived CDR1 and CDR2 are SGHRS and YFSETQ. Trimming removed 0 bases at V and 2 bases at J, with 12 bases between. CDR3 length: 15 amino acids. CDR3 in amino acids: CASSLEVGGPYEQYF. CDR3 nucleotide sequence: TGCGCCAGCAGCTTGGAGGTCGGGGGACCCTACGAGCAGTACTTC.

The chain recombines TRBV12-3 or TRBV12-4 with TRBJ1-1; 7 nucleotides agree with TRBD1. V lost 6 bases to trimming and J lost 5 bases; unmatched junction nucleotides: 6. The CDR3 runs to 13 residues. CDR3 bases: TGTGCCAGCAGCCGACAGGGAATGACTGAAGCTTTCTTT. This codes for CASSRQGMTEAFF.

V gene TRBV9 combines with J gene TRBJ1-4, with TRBD1 matching 9 bases. CDR1 is SGDLS and CDR2 is YYNGEE in the germline V gene. V lost 3 bases to trimming and J lost 3 bases; unmatched junction nucleotides: 12. This CDR3 spans 18 amino acids. The CDR3 sequence is CASSGRDRVSSPNEKLFF. DNA for the CDR3: TGTGCCAGCAGCGGCCGGGACAGGGTCAGTTCTCCTAATGAAAAACTGTTTTTT.

This clone is a singleton in its sample. The rearrangement uses TRBV28 and TRBJ2-7, with 11 bases aligning to TRBD1. The V gene end was trimmed by 6 bases and the J gene end by 6 bases; junction bases not matched to a gene: 7. Germline V gene data show CDR1 as MDHEN and CDR2 as SYDVKM. This CDR3 has 14 residues. The CDR3 DNA follows: TGTGCCAGCAGAAATACCGGGACAGGGGGCGAGCAGTACGTC. Residues: CASRNTGTGGEQYV.

V gene TRBV11-2 combines with J gene TRBJ2-3; the D gene is possibly TRBD2 (5 bases). Germline CDR1 and CDR2: SGHAT and FQNNGV. The ends were cut back, 6 bases at V and 5 bases at J, with 12 bases in the middle. The CDR3 runs 13 residues. The CDR3 DNA reads as TGTGCCAGCAGTTTGAGAGGGATAGATACGCAGTATTTT. Amino acids: CASSLRGIDTQYF.

The chain is built from TRBV5-4 and TRBJ2-5; D is unresolved. Per the germline V gene, CDR1 is SGHNT and CDR2 is YYREEE (reference sequence). V lost 10 bases and J 1 base, leaving 14 bases between the germline ends. CDR3 length: 13 residues. CDR3 nucleotide sequence: TGTGCCTGCTCTGACTCAGCCCAAGAGACCCAGTACTTC. Translated, it gives CACSDSAQETQYF.

This rearrangement joins TRBV25-1 to TRBJ2-3, with 10 bases matching TRBD1. CDR1 and CDR2 from the germline V gene are MGHDK and SYGVNS. The CDR3 has 15 amino acids. V shed 8 bases and J 2 bases; nucleotides not matched to a gene: 7. CDR3 nucleotides: TGTGCCAGCGGTAGACAGGGGGCGCCCACAGATACGCAGTATTTT. It encodes CASGRQGAPTDTQYF.

The gene calls are TRBV11-2 and TRBJ2-3; TRBD2 aligns across 10 bases. From germline, CDR1 is SGHAT and CDR2 FQNNGV. The CDR3 loop spans 17 amino acids. With V trimmed by 5 bases and J by 5 bases, 13 bases remained unmatched. The CDR3 DNA reads as TGTGCCAGCAGCCCATTCCGAGCTAGCGGGGGCGTAGATACGCAGTATTTT. It translates to CASSPFRASGGVDTQYF.

This rearrangement joins TRBV5-1 to TRBJ1-2; weak D call: TRBD1 (6 bases). Germline values: CDR1 SGHRS, CDR2 YFSETQ. V lost 3 bases and J lost 11, with 20 bases in between. The CDR3 spans 14 residues. As DNA, the CDR3 is TGCGCCAGCAGCTCTACAGGGAACTCAATGGTTTACACCTTC. Its protein is CASSSTGNSMVYTF.